These T cell receptor beta chains were read from a single sample in a study of spatial heterogeneity in lung cancer. TCRdb analysed the 5' RACE reads with MiXCR anew, one entry per CDR3 protein. The table shows around 25,000 distinct CDR3 sequences, with 5.4% occurring only once. This material consisted of PBMCs, taken at follow-up. Source of these receptors: a female donor with early-stage non-small cell lung cancer. Each CDR3 is given without its conserved first and last residue. The size of a clone is reported for some rows only, either as once, few or many, or as a class for expanded clones.

J | V | size | CDR3
TRBJ1-1 | TRBV2 | many | ASTRGRQAPAF
TRBJ2-5 | TRBV3-1 | many | ASSQTGTSGGAETQY
TRBJ2-3 | TRBV24-1 | many | ATGDFTDTQY
TRBJ1-5 | TRBV27 | many | ASSVGTGSNQPQH
TRBJ1-2 | TRBV6-5 | many | ASRPQGAAGYT
TRBJ2-7 | TRBV20-1 | many | SPVTGLSSYEQY
TRBJ2-5 | TRBV7-2 | many | ASSFTGTGGLGTQY
TRBJ2-3 | TRBV20-1 | many | SANSGSRATDTQY
TRBJ2-5 | TRBV10-2 | many | ASSEPGQGAGTQY
TRBJ1-6 | TRBV6-2/TRBV6-3 | . | ASSYTGSDSPLH
TRBJ2-1 | TRBV20-1 | many | SARDLAGSFYNEQF
TRBJ1-2 | TRBV12-3/TRBV12-4 | many | ASTYRIGGRYGYT
TRBJ2-1 | TRBV28 | many | AQRRAGPGNEQF
TRBJ2-3 | TRBV12-3/TRBV12-4 | . | ASRSSGLAMATQY
TRBJ2-1 | TRBV30 | many | AWRAIAGGPRNEQF
TRBJ2-7 | TRBV7-2 | many | ASSSGLAGTYEQY
TRBJ2-1 | TRBV14 | many | ASSPAHGLAGGEQF
TRBJ2-7 | TRBV21-1 | many | ASSKFSYEQY
TRBJ2-7 | TRBV5-4 | many | ASSNPEDRGYEQY
TRBJ2-1 | TRBV6-2/TRBV6-3 | many | ASSLRTRGSSYNEQF
TRBJ1-2 | TRBV12-3/TRBV12-4 | many | ASSLGAGNGYT
TRBJ1-1 | TRBV4-1 | many | ASSQRTDRVNTEAF
TRBJ1-1 | TRBV6-6 | many | ASRSGTNLNTEAF
TRBJ1-1 | TRBV27 | . | ASSSTGLNTEAF
TRBJ2-1 | TRBV28 | many | ASAPGMDTMGEQF
TRBJ1-2 | TRBV28 | many | ASYTENGYT